The clone carrying this T cell receptor (beta chain) was found a few times. The length of the CDR3 is 13 residues. CDR1 is SNHLY and CDR2 is FYNNEI in the germline V gene. Trimming removed 10 bases from V and 3 bases from J, with 15 bases in between. The record originates from a study of blood T cell repertoires in COVID-19. The wider study: Material from acute and convalescent COVID-19 was sourced from the United States, Italy and Spain. Sources were T cells, B-cell-depleted T cells, or PBMCs; the material itself was cDNA or gDNA.

Authors' analysis steps: Estimation of nucleated cell counts was performed using reference gene primer amplification. Using immunoSEQ multiplex PCR, the repertoire was profiled, and TCRdb retains in-frame clones only, with some absent. That table furnishes V, J and clone size, whereas the DNA furnished D and trimming. The data show some 60,000 clones, more than 90% seen once. The receptor's source is a man aged 60 to 75 with acute or convalescent COVID-19. Sequencing was performed on peripheral blood. The J gene is TRBJ1-1, the V gene TRBV2; D is unclear. CDR3 sequence: CATSREGDTEAFF. CDR3 DNA sequence: TGTGCCACCTCAAGGGAGGGTGACACTGAAGCTTTCTTT.